The rows below give T cell receptor beta chains drawn from one sample of a study of cytomegalovirus exposure and HLA in healthy donors. Produced via immunoSEQ multiplex PCR; TCRdb's table is partial and in-frame only. In the table there are around 200,000 clones, 60% to 85% of which are singletons. Source material: PBMCs. Source of these receptors: a man aged 35 to 55 in good health and CMV-seronegative. Both conserved end residues are part of each CDR3. A D gene is named only where the DNA matches it firmly.

D | J | V | CDR3
NA | TRBJ2-2 | TRBV18 | CASSRLITNTGELFF
TRBD1 | TRBJ1-2 | TRBV7-2 | CASQQGLNYGYTF
NA | TRBJ2-3 | TRBV28 | CASRRISLRERTDTQYF
NA | TRBJ2-1 | TRBV27 | CASSWTVGEQFF
NA | TRBJ2-2 | TRBV2 | CASSLYLGKRDTGELFF
TRBD2 | TRBJ2-5 | TRBV4-1 | CASSPSTSGGPGETQYF
TRBD2 | TRBJ2-7 | TRBV7-9 | CASSPPSGRDPYEQYF
TRBD1 | TRBJ2-5 | TRBV25-1 | CASSPYPNRGRQETQYF
NA | TRBJ2-5 | TRBV25-1 | CASSDSGGKETQYF
NA | TRBJ1-1 | TRBV28 | CASSLRGRGAFF
NA | TRBJ1-1 | TRBV27 | CASSKTSLGGPNTEAFF
NA | TRBJ2-1 | TRBV7-9 | CASRGVSSPSDEQFF
TRBD2 | TRBJ2-5 | TRBV28 | CASSFLLAGGTIDQETQYF
NA | TRBJ2-1 | TRBV4-2 | CASSSPHGGDASDEQFF
TRBD1 | TRBJ1-1 | TRBV4-1 | CASRPFDRGSGDTEAFF
TRBD1 | TRBJ2-2 | TRBV6-6 | CASSYLQGSPGELFF
TRBD1 | TRBJ1-6 | TRBV5-1 | CASSPDGQGNSPLHF
NA | TRBJ1-4 | TRBV28 | CASSLRGASTNEKLFF
TRBD2 | TRBJ2-2 | TRBV4-2 | CASSQPTRSGGAAGELFF
NA | TRBJ2-1 | TRBV5-1 | CASSLSGGSYNEQFF
TRBD1 | TRBJ2-5 | TRBV5-4 | CASSLSGGETQYF
NA | TRBJ2-7 | TRBV7-6 | CASSLGGGNYEQYF
TRBD1 | TRBJ1-1 | TRBV7-9 | CASIPGDRAMNTEAFF
TRBD1 | TRBJ2-2 | TRBV4-2 | CASSLAGQDNTGELFF
NA | TRBJ1-2 | TRBV6-6 | CASSYGESYGYTF
NA | TRBJ2-3 | TRBV19 | CASSQDWARDTQYF
TRBD1 | TRBJ2-3 | TRBV7-9 | CASSIPPGTAFSTDTQYF
NA | TRBJ1-1 | TRBV7-9 | CASPQTGLNTEAFF
TRBD1 | TRBJ2-7 | TRBV28 | CASSSTPGTGYSYEQYF
NA | TRBJ2-6 | TRBV29-1 | CSVDRSSGANVLTF
NA | TRBJ1-5 | TRBV4-3 | CASSQDRSPLPQHF
NA | TRBJ1-2 | TRBV6-5 | CASSYSVAGAHGYTF
NA | TRBJ2-7 | TRBV27 | CASSLSRGLEQYF
TRBD2 | TRBJ2-1 | TRBV7-6 | CASSLLAGTRNEQFF
TRBD1 | TRBJ2-7 | TRBV18 | CASSPGQPTITEQYF
TRBD2 | TRBJ2-2 | TRBV30 | CAWTGASGSTGELFF
NA | TRBJ2-4 | TRBV20-1 | CSAETRNIQYF
NA | TRBJ1-1 | TRBV6-6 | CASSSIFRGSGAEAFF
TRBD1 | TRBJ1-1 | TRBV5-4 | CASSPDRLMEAFF
NA | TRBJ2-7 | TRBV21-1 | CASAQRQGGLEQYF
NA | TRBJ1-2 | TRBV2 | CASRDSDYGYTF
TRBD1 | TRBJ1-5 | TRBV7-3 | CARNRGHSNQPQHF
NA | TRBJ2-3 | TRBV9 | CASSVRGPGGTDTQYF
TRBD2 | TRBJ2-1 | TRBV4-3 | CASSQGGSGGSNEQFF
TRBD1 | TRBJ1-1 | TRBV4-1 | CASSLAGTGGTEAFF
NA | TRBJ1-1 | TRBV6-5 | CASSVAGVAFF
NA | TRBJ1-1 | TRBV18 | CASSLDSWTEAFF
TRBD2 | TRBJ2-5 | TRBV28 | CATLGSSGREKETQYF
TRBD2 | TRBJ2-7 | TRBV18 | CASSPSLAGSYEQYF
TRBD2 | TRBJ2-1 | TRBV5-1 | CASSLKASGYNEQFF
TRBD1 | TRBJ2-2 | TRBV7-9 | CASSLDRGQGWTGELFF
NA | TRBJ2-5 | TRBV21-1 | CASSKHRWETQYF
NA | TRBJ2-3 | TRBV28 | CASRAGRRGTQYF
TRBD1 | TRBJ1-2 | TRBV2 | CASSFGQGRGYTF
NA | TRBJ2-3 | TRBV5-1 | CASSWAGTSSTDTQYF
TRBD2 | TRBJ2-1 | TRBV4-1 | CASSQDWGLGYNEQFF
NA | TRBJ1-1 | TRBV29-1 | CSAQRGALGTEAFF
NA | TRBJ2-1 | TRBV10-3 | CAIRGGSYNEQFF